This T cell receptor (beta chain) emerged from a study of identical twins. Germline values: CDR1 DFQATT, CDR2 SNEGSKA (reference sequence). The CDR3 spans 14 residues. TCRdb reprocessed the 5' RACE reads with MiXCR, giving one entry per CDR3 protein. Of 1.5 million to 2 million distinct CDR3 sequences listed, less than 35% are singletons. Concerning this clonotype: An end of the junction differs from the germline gene, which may be a read error.

The source of this sequence is a newborn girl in good health. Material: cord blood. The chain has TRBV20-1 and TRBJ1-6, with D possibly TRBD1 on 6 matching bases. CDR3 DNA: TGCAGTGCTAGATTCACAGGGTATAATTCACCCCCCCACTTT. Translated: CSARFTGYNSPPHF.